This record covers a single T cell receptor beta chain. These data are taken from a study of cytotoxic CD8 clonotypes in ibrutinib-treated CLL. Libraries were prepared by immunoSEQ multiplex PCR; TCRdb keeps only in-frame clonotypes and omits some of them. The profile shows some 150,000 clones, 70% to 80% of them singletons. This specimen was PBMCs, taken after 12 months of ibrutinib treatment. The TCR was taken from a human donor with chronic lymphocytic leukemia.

CDR3 amino acids: CASGLPGDTQYF. DNA of the CDR3: TGTGCCAGCGGACTGCCCGGAGATACGCAGTATTTT. The rearrangement links TRBV7-3 to TRBJ2-3; TRBD2 is a possible D gene (5 bases). The germline gives CDR1 SGHTA, CDR2 FQGTGA. This CDR3 region has 12 residues. The ends were cut back, 8 bases at V and 5 bases at J, with 11 bases in the middle.